This T cell receptor beta chain stems from a study of shared clonotypes between healthy human individuals. Study at large: There were three CD4 naive, three CD4 memory, two CD8 naive and one CD8 memory plates per donor.

General study results and limits: Inspection by rarefaction showed sorted-subset sequencing to be incomplete despite large depth. An expected dependence of interdonor clonotype sharing on sequencing depth was noted.

Original processing notes: ImmunoSEQ output held junction-only sequences without quality scores, so filtering differed. Only in-frame clones appear in the TCRdb table, and some are missing; sequencing was by immunoSEQ multiplex PCR. V, J and clone size were drawn from that table, and D and trimming were deduced from the DNA. The repertoire holds about 2.2 million clones, with roughly 91% as singletons. Notes on this clone: Its specificity is unknown.

The CDR3 is 16 residues long. Trimming cost V 3 bases and J 2 bases, with 14 bases left between them. Germline V gene lookup returns CDR1 LNHDA and CDR2 SQIVND (reference sequence). In the naive CD8 group, cells lacked CD45RO and were positively selected for CCR7, so terminally differentiated effector memory CD45RA+ cells were left out. The origin of this receptor is a man younger than 30 in good health. Some clones in this sample may be carry-over from other donors' samples. Sequenced input: naive CD8+ T cells from PBMCs. The gene calls are TRBV19 and TRBJ1-5, with a weak D call TRBD1 (6 bases). For the CDR3, the DNA is TGTGCCAGTAGTATTTTTGTCAGGGGCGGCAATCAGCCCCAGCATTTT. It is translated as CASSIFVRGGNQPQHF.